The 22 T cell receptor beta chains below come from one sample, sequenced in a study of human CD8 memory T cell subsets. Scientists made TCR beta libraries using UMI-labeled 5' RACE. No DNA is given; TCRdb re-called the 5' RACE reads and lists each CDR3 protein once. Seen in this sample are 15,000 to 20,000 distinct CDR3 sequences; the ten most common clones hold less than 6%. Sequenced material: CD8+ T cells from PBMCs. The receptors shown here come from a human donor in good health.

The chain joins TRBV5-1 to TRBJ2-2; TCRdb returns TRBD1, unconfirmable since there is no DNA. The CDR3 is made up of 18 amino acids. Germline V CDR1 and CDR2: SGHRS, YFSETQ. The CDR3 region is CASSWDLRTGANTGELFF. The variable domain in full, completed from reference TRBV5-1 and TRBJ2-2, reads KAGVTQTPRYLIKTRGQQVTLSCSPISGHRSVSWYQQTPGQGLQFLFEYFSETQRNKGNFPGRFSGRQFSNSRSEMNVSTLELGDSALYLCASSWDLRTGANTGELFFGEGSRLTVL.

J is TRBJ1-3 and V is TRBV7-9; as DNA is missing, the TRBD1 call by TCRdb cannot be tested. CDR1 is SEHNR, CDR2 FQNEAQ, per germline (reference sequence). The CDR3 spans 14 residues. The CDR3 sequence: CASSSGRDGNTIYF.

The chain uses TRBV7-9 and TRBJ2-1; the TCRdb D gene call, TRBD1, has no DNA to confirm it. Germline values: CDR1 SEHNR, CDR2 FQNEAQ (reference sequence). This CDR3 comprises 14 residues. CDR3 sequence: CASSYNRGGDEQFF. The variable domain in full, completed from reference TRBV7-9 and TRBJ2-1, reads DTGVSQNPRHKITKRGQNVTFRCDPISEHNRLYWYRQTLGQGPEFLTYFQNEAQLEKSRLLSDRFSAERPKGSFSTLEIQRTEQGDSAMYLCASSYNRGGDEQFFGPGTRLTVL.

J is TRBJ2-7 and V is TRBV5-1; TCRdb names TRBD1, which stays unverified in the absence of DNA. The CDR3 runs 13 residues. The germline V gene has CDR1 SGHRS and CDR2 YFSETQ. CDR3 protein: CASSLAQGNEQYF. Filled out from reference TRBV5-1 and TRBJ2-7, the complete variable domain reads KAGVTQTPRYLIKTRGQQVTLSCSPISGHRSVSWYQQTPGQGLQFLFEYFSETQRNKGNFPGRFSGRQFSNSRSEMNVSTLELGDSALYLCASSLAQGNEQYFGPGTRLTVT.

The V gene is TRBV9, the J gene TRBJ1-2; TCRdb picks TRBD1, but there is no DNA to check that call. This CDR3 has 17 residues. CDR1 is SGDLS and CDR2 is YYNGEE in the germline V gene. The CDR3 is CASSANTEYRDFYGYTF.

This chain connects TRBV5-6 to TRBJ2-2. The germline V gene has CDR1 SGHDT and CDR2 YYEEEE. This CDR3 is built from 12 residues. This CDR3 reads CASSELTGELFF.

The chain is built from TRBV28 and TRBJ2-7; no DNA is available, so the TRBD1 call from TCRdb remains unchecked. In germline, CDR1 is MDHEN, CDR2 SYDVKM. The CDR3 length is 15 residues. CDR3 sequence: CASYPIRDGPYEQYF.

The chain carries TRBV20-1 and TRBJ2-1; TCRdb calls TRBD1, which cannot be checked without DNA. The CDR3 contains 20 residues. Germline values: CDR1 DFQATT, CDR2 SNEGSKA (reference sequence). The CDR3 sequence is CSARDKEDSVWGSSYNEQFF.

The chain is built from TRBV12-3 or TRBV12-4 and TRBJ2-1. CDR3 length: 13 amino acids. The CDR3 loop is CASSYASYNEQFF.

This clonotype registers medium-sized (0.01 to 0.1%) by frequency. The chain combines TRBV7-9 with TRBJ2-7; TCRdb selects TRBD2, and the lack of DNA leaves this call unchecked. Germline CDR1 SEHNR, CDR2 FQNEAQ (reference sequence). The CDR3 runs to 16 residues. The CDR3 loop reads CASSLDSSGNLDEQYF.

The CDR3 here is CASSLEVTGGYEQYF. The chain has TRBV7-2 and TRBJ2-7; TCRdb indicates TRBD1, and absent DNA this call remains unverified. CDR1 and CDR2 (germline): SGHTA, FQGNSA. This CDR3 region has 15 residues.

The V and J genes are TRBV15 and TRBJ2-7; TCRdb gives TRBD1 as the D gene, but with no DNA this cannot be confirmed. The CDR3 is 14 amino acids. Germline V CDR1 and CDR2: LNHNV, YYDKDF (reference sequence). CDR3 in amino acids: CATRETGSSYEQYF.

This sequence joins TRBV18 and TRBJ1-1; the TRBD1 assignment by TCRdb is unverifiable without DNA. Germline lookup yields CDR1 KGHSH and CDR2 LQKENI. This CDR3 has 15 residues. CDR3 residues: CASSPSGHRNTEAFF.

The chain combines TRBV28 with TRBJ2-2; the D gene TCRdb calls, TRBD1, cannot be checked with no DNA. The CDR3 totals 16 residues. Germline V gene lookup returns CDR1 MDHEN and CDR2 SYDVKM. The CDR3: CASSLRDPANTGELFF. The entire variable domain, with the rest obtained from reference TRBV28 and TRBJ2-2, is as follows: DVKVTQSSRYLVKRTGEKVFLECVQDMDHENMFWYRQDPGLGLRLIYFSYDVKMKEKGDIPEGYSVSREKKERFSLILESASTNQTSMYLCASSLRDPANTGELFFGEGSRLTVL.

This chain links TRBV27 with TRBJ2-7. CDR3 length equals 14 residues. Germline CDR1 is MNHEY and CDR2 is SMNVEV (reference sequence). CDR3 in amino acids: CASSLSVGNYEQYF.

The chain has TRBV2 and TRBJ2-7; the D gene TCRdb calls, TRBD1, cannot be checked with no DNA. The CDR3 spans 16 residues. Germline values: CDR1 SNHLY, CDR2 FYNNEI. CDR3 loop: CASSPGDSVPGYEQYF.

The chain uses TRBV3-1 and TRBJ1-1; with no DNA, the TCRdb D assignment of TRBD1 cannot be verified. The CDR3 sequence is 15 residues long. Germline lookup yields CDR1 LGHDT and CDR2 YNNKEL (reference sequence). The CDR3: CASSRRQGRNTEAFF.

The gene calls are TRBV5-4 and TRBJ2-7; as DNA is missing, the TRBD1 call by TCRdb cannot be tested. From germline, CDR1 is SGHNT and CDR2 YYREEE (reference sequence). The CDR3 length is 15 residues. CDR3 sequence: CASSPGTGGSYEQYF.

V and J are TRBV19 and TRBJ2-7; with no DNA, the TCRdb D assignment of TRBD1 cannot be verified. The germline CDR1 and CDR2 sequences are LNHDA and SQIVND (reference sequence). The CDR3 extends over 15 amino acids. CDR3 protein: CASRSLRDGSYEQYF.

This chain connects TRBV28 to TRBJ1-1. The CDR3 has 12 residues. Germline V CDR1 and CDR2: MDHEN, SYDVKM. CDR3 loop: CASSLNADEAFF.

This clonotype is identified as medium-sized (0.01 to 0.1%) from frequency. The J gene is TRBJ1-2, the V gene TRBV6-5. This CDR3 spans 14 amino acids. Germline V CDR1 and CDR2: MNHEY, SVGAGI. The chain's CDR3 is CASSYYPEDYGYTF.

The chain recombines TRBV4-2 with TRBJ1-2; TCRdb reports TRBD1, a call that lacks DNA to check it against. The CDR3 extends over 16 amino acids. Germline CDR1 LGHNA, CDR2 YNFKEQ. CDR3 region: CASSQDEGQINYGYTF.